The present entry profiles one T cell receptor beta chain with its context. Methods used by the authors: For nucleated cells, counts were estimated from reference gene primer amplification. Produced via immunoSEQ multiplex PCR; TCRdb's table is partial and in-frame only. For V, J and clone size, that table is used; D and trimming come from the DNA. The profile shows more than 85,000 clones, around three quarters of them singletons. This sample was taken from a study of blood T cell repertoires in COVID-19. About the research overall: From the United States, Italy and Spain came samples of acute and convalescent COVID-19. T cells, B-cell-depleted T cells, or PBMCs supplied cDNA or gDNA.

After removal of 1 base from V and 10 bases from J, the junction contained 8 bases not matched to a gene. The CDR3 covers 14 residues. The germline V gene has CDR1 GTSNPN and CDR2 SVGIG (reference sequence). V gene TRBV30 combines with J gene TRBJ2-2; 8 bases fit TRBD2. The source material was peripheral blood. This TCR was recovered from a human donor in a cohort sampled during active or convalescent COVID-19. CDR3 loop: CAWSAGGRSVELFF. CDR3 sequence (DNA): TGTGCCTGGAGTGCGGGAGGGCGTTCAGTGGAGCTGTTTTTT.